Below are 29 T cell receptor beta chains sequenced from a single sample in a study of CD8+CD57+ T cells in acquired aplastic anemia. The study profiled TCR beta VDJ and CDR3 using genomic DNA as template. TCRdb re-derived calls from the reads in MiXCR, one entry per CDR3 protein. The top ten clones hold over 35% of a sample with 270,000 or so distinct CDR3 sequences, approximately 82% of them seen once. Individuals selected for sequencing had exhibited CD8+CD57+ cell expansion on flow cytometry. Sequenced material: sorted CD4+, CD8+, or CD8+CD57+ T cells (not recorded which) from PBMCs. The origin of the receptors is a human donor with aplastic anemia.

Of note for this clonotype: An end of the junction does not agree with germline; a read error may underlie this. The chain combines TRBV7-2 with TRBJ2-3; 7 positions match TRBD1. Germline values: CDR1 SGHTA, CDR2 FQGNSA. The CDR3 consists of 14 residues. The CDR3: CASSLRQGYHRYSF. As DNA, the CDR3 is TGTGCCAGCAGCTTAAGACAGGGTTATCATCGCTACTCCTTT.

Concerning this clonotype itself: It is likely a read error, because the conserved phenylalanine at the end of the CDR3 is missing. The DNA is left out, because the CDR3 cannot be placed on it with certainty; the CDR3 is given as TCRdb lists it. The J gene is TRBJ1-5, the V gene TRBV7-8. The germline V gene encodes CDR1 SGHVS and CDR2 FQNEAQ. The CDR3 comprises 13 residues, both ends counted. This chain's CDR3 is CASSLAGGQAPQY.

About this clonotype itself: A read error may account for a junction end that differs from germline. The chain joins TRBV9 to TRBJ2-3, with TRBD2 matching 10 bases. The CDR3 is 13 amino acids. The V gene's germline CDR1 is SGDLS and CDR2 YYNGEE. DNA of the CDR3: TGTGCCAGCAGCGCCGGGACTAGCGAAATAGATACTTTT. Encoded protein: CASSAGTSEIDTF.

The chain joins TRBV4-2 to TRBJ2-1; 8 positions match TRBD2. This CDR3 is 15 amino acids long. The V segment lost 8 bases and the J segment 9 bases; nucleotides outside the gene matches: 15. The germline V gene encodes CDR1 LGHNA and CDR2 YNFKEQ. The CDR3 region has the DNA TGTGCCAGCCGAAACCAACGGGGGGGCCTGGGTGAGCAGTTCTTC. It is translated as CASRNQRGGLGEQFF.

This clonotype was recorded only once. This CDR3 fails to terminate in the conserved phenylalanine or tryptophan, so it likely reflects a read error. The DNA is left out, because the CDR3 cannot be placed on it with certainty; the CDR3 is given as TCRdb lists it. The CDR3 sequence is CASSGAGDAQYL. J is TRBJ2-4 and V is TRBV2; the table's D gene call, TRBD1, was not cross checked with the DNA. The germline V gene encodes CDR1 SNHLY and CDR2 FYNNEI. The CDR3 spans 12 amino acids, including both terminal residues.

Comments on this clonotype: No DNA is shown, since the ends of the CDR3 on it are uncertain; the CDR3 is the one TCRdb lists. The chain is built from TRBV14 and TRBJ2-1. The CDR3 spans 16 amino acids, including both terminal residues. CDR1 is SGHDN and CDR2 is FVKESK in the germline V gene. CDR3 sequence: CASRKVGTEAFFEQFF.

The chain joins TRBV7-3 to TRBJ2-7, with D possibly being TRBD1 (5 bases). The CDR3 is 14 amino acids. Germline V gives CDR1 SGHTA, CDR2 FQGTGA. The V end was cut by 3 bases, the J end by 9 bases, with 18 bases between. The CDR3 sequence: CASSLTRSSDRQYF. The CDR3 DNA sequence: TGTGCCAGCAGCTTGACACGTTCTTCCGACAGGCAGTACTTC.

A word on this clonotype: Its ends do not fully match the called genes, so a read error is possible. V and J are TRBV15 and TRBJ2-1, with TRBD2 as a possible D gene (5 bases). The end of the DNA is better explained by TRBJ2-7, so the J call may be wrong. Germline-derived CDR1 and CDR2 are LNHNV and YYDKDF (reference sequence). The CDR3 consists of 15 residues. CDR3 residues: CASSGAAGVWYEQYF. CDR3 nucleotides: TGTGCCAGCAGCGGAGCTGCCGGAGTCTGGTACGAGCAGTACTTC.

This clonotype was picked up many times. Being one base from a much bigger clone, this may be a read error. CDR3 protein: CASSLPGGPDTQYYTF. The CDR3 nucleotides are TGTGCCAGCAGCTTACCGGGAGGTCCCGATACGCAGTATTACACCTTC. The J gene is TRBJ1-2, the V gene TRBV7-8; D uncertain. Germline V gene sequence: CDR1 SGHVS, CDR2 FQNEAQ. The CDR3 has 16 residues. Trimming removed 2 bases from V and 11 bases from J, with 24 bases in between.

This chain links TRBV2 with TRBJ2-1; TRBD2 matches 7 bases. The DNA end lines up better with TRBJ2-7; the J call may be wrong. CDR3 size: 15 residues. CDR1 and CDR2 from the germline V gene are SNHLY and FYNNEI. The CDR3 region is CASSIPSGAYYEQYF. The CDR3 DNA sequence: TGTGCCAGTAGTATACCTAGCGGAGCCTACTACGAGCAGTACTTC.

The chain couples TRBV7-6 to TRBJ2-1; D not certain. V was pared by 2 bases and J by 8 bases, with 19 bases between. CDR1 SGHVS and CDR2 FNYEAQ come from the germline V gene. This CDR3 region has 16 residues. The CDR3 DNA is TGTGCCAGCAGCTTAACGAAGTGGTGCGAGTACTATGAGCAGTTCTTC. It codes for CASSLTKWCEYYEQFF.

The chain recombines TRBV15 with TRBJ2-3; D gene ambiguous. In germline, CDR1 is LNHNV, CDR2 YYDKDF (reference sequence). V was shortened by 5 bases and J by 10 bases, with 19 bases between the two germline ends. CDR3 length: 14 residues. This chain's CDR3 is CATSVASRAHAQYF. CDR3 DNA: TGTGCCACCAGCGTCGCAAGTCGCGCCCATGCGCAGTATTTT.

This rearrangement joins TRBV9 to TRBJ2-3, with D maybe TRBD1 (8 bases). Trimming pared 4 bases from V and 6 bases from J, leaving 12 bases between. Germline V CDR1 and CDR2: SGDLS, YYNGEE. The CDR3 consists of 13 residues. This chain's CDR3 is CASSHRGGDTQYF. CDR3 bases: TGTGCCAGCAGCCACAGGGGGGGGGATACGCAGTATTTT.

The gene calls are TRBV20-1 and TRBJ1-4, with 7 bases fitting TRBD1. The CDR3 is 13 residues long. Germline V gene lookup returns CDR1 DFQATT and CDR2 SNEGSKA (reference sequence). With 7 bases clipped from V and 5 bases from J, the junction kept 7 bases outside the gene matches. The CDR3 spells CSGESRGNEKLFF. CDR3 DNA: TGCAGTGGTGAGAGCAGGGGGAATGAAAAACTGTTTTTT.

The chain couples TRBV11-1 to TRBJ2-4; D perhaps matches TRBD2 (5 bases). The CDR3 loop spans 12 amino acids. Trimming took off 8 bases at V and 10 bases at J, with 15 bases between the two ends. Germline CDR1 SGHAT, CDR2 FQDESV (reference sequence). The chain's CDR3 is CASGGSVKIQYF. CDR3 in DNA: TGTGCCAGCGGAGGCTCTGTGAAAATTCAGTACTTC.

The chain is built from TRBV7-4 and TRBJ2-3; TRBD2 matches at 8 bases. The CDR3 is 14 residues long. V lost 5 bases and J lost 8; bases outside the gene matches: 9. CDR1 is SGHVT, CDR2 SQSDAQ, per germline. This CDR3 is CASSVAGGFATQYF. In DNA form, the CDR3 reads TGTGCCAGCAGCGTCGCGGGAGGTTTCGCTACGCAGTATTTT.

With respect to this clonotype: Being one base from a much bigger clone, this may be a read error. The rearrangement uses TRBV15 and TRBJ2-5; D not resolved. Germline V lookup: CDR1 LNHNV, CDR2 YYDKDF (reference sequence). The CDR3 runs 14 residues. CDR3 region: CAASSARLQETQYF. The CDR3 DNA follows: TGTGCCGCCAGCAGCGCCCGACTTCAAGAGACCCAGTACTTC. The full variable domain, with the rest looked up from reference TRBV15 and TRBJ2-5, is DAMVIQNPRYQVTQFGKPVTLSCSQTLNHNVMYWYQQKSSQAPKLLFHYYDKDFNNEADTPDNFQSRRPNTSFCFLDIRSPGLGDTAMYLCAASSARLQETQYFGPGTRLLVL.

J is TRBJ2-1 and V is TRBV24-1, with 7 bases identical to TRBD2. Losses at the gene ends were 3 bases for V and 0 bases for J; bases not matched to a gene: 4. This CDR3 has 16 residues. Germline V lookup: CDR1 KGHDR, CDR2 SFDVKD. The DNA for the CDR3 is TGTGCCACCAGTGATCGCGGGGGAAGCTCCTACAATGAGCAGTTCTTC. Protein product: CATSDRGGSSYNEQFF.

Concerning this clonotype: No conserved phenylalanine or tryptophan ends this CDR3, so it is likely a read error. Because the CDR3's place on the DNA is in doubt, the DNA is left out and the CDR3 is given as listed by TCRdb. V and J are TRBV9 and TRBJ2-3; the tabulated D call, TRBD2, remains unverified against the DNA. The CDR3 is 12 residues long, counting both termini. CDR1 is SGDLS, CDR2 YYNGEE, per germline. The CDR3 loop is CASNIGPNRNWM.

This rearrangement joins TRBV4-3 to TRBJ2-5, with 11 nucleotides matching TRBD2. Germline V gene data show CDR1 as LGHNA and CDR2 as YSLEER. Losses at the gene ends were 3 bases for V and 4 bases for J; bases not matched to a gene: 7. There are 16 residues in the CDR3. CDR3 sequence (DNA): TGCGCCAGCAGCCACCCCGGACTAGCGGGTGGAGAGACCCAGTACTTC. Translated, it gives CASSHPGLAGGETQYF.

Remarks on this clonotype: One end of the junction is discordant with germline, which a read error may explain. The rearrangement uses TRBV15 and TRBJ2-7; D is unclear. CDR1 is LNHNV, CDR2 YYDKDF, per germline (reference sequence). This CDR3 is built from 14 residues. CDR3 residues: CASSTTGRAYEQYF. CDR3 DNA: TGTGCCAGCAGCACCACCGGCAGAGCCTACGAGCAGTACTTC.

The CDR3 sequence is CASRQGSNHTQHF. The CDR3 DNA follows: TGTGCCAGCAGGCAAGGCAGCAATCATACGCAGCATTTT. V is TRBV2 and J is TRBJ1-5; D remains ambiguous. In germline, CDR1 is SNHLY, CDR2 FYNNEI. Between the trimmed V and J ends, which lost 6 bases and 13 bases, there was a span of 19 bases. CDR3 size: 13 residues.

The rearrangement links TRBV3-1 to TRBJ2-7, with TRBD1 matching over 7 bases. Germline CDR1 is LGHDT and CDR2 is YNNKEL (reference sequence). J was trimmed by 1 base and V by 0 bases; bases with no gene match: 6. The CDR3 length is 16 residues. The CDR3 sequence: CASSQEGTAESYEQYF. The CDR3, as DNA: TGTGCCAGCAGCCAAGAGGGGACAGCCGAGTCCTACGAGCAGTACTTC.

Remarks on this clonotype: This is likely a read error, given that the CDR3 carries no conserved phenylalanine or tryptophan at its end. The DNA is omitted, as the CDR3 cannot be located on it reliably, and the CDR3 follows TCRdb's listing. The rearrangement uses TRBV7-3 and TRBJ2-3; the table's D gene call, TRBD1, was not cross checked with the DNA. The V gene's germline CDR1 is SGHTA and CDR2 FQGTGA. 13 amino acids form the CDR3, both terminal residues included. CDR3 region: CASSVRRAETEHS.

This clonotype has just a few counts. The DNA for the CDR3 is TGTGCCATCAAGACAGAACAAAATGAAAAACTGTTTTTT. Protein sequence: CAIKTEQNEKLFF. J is TRBJ1-4 and V is TRBV10-3; a weak D match, TRBD1 (5 bases). The germline CDR1 and CDR2 sequences are ENHRY and SYGVKD. The V and J ends lost 7 bases and 5 bases respectively, with 11 bases between them. The CDR3 runs to 13 residues.

The rearrangement joins TRBV15 to TRBJ2-1; D remains unclear. The germline V gene encodes CDR1 LNHNV and CDR2 YYDKDF (reference sequence). V dropped 1 base and J dropped 1 base, with 11 bases sitting between them. CDR3 length equals 16 residues. The DNA for the CDR3 is TGTGCCACCAGCAGAGGTACGCCTGGGTCCTACAATGAGCAGTTCTTC. Amino acids: CATSRGTPGSYNEQFF.

V gene TRBV20-1 combines with J gene TRBJ2-3; the match to TRBD2 covers 10 bases. This CDR3 region has 14 residues. V gave up 3 bases and J gave up 7 bases; unmatched junction bases: 7. Looked up from germline, CDR1 is DFQATT and CDR2 is SNEGSKA (reference sequence). Written as DNA, the CDR3 is TGCAGTGCTAGTGGGCTAGCGGGAGTGAATACGCAGTATTTT. It encodes CSASGLAGVNTQYF.

V gene TRBV9 combines with J gene TRBJ1-6; D remains ambiguous. CDR1 SGDLS and CDR2 YYNGEE come from the germline V gene. The V end lost 4 bases, the J end lost 17 bases, and 25 bases lay between the germline ends. The CDR3 length is 15 residues. CDR3 residues: CASSPGSAWTLPIHF. The CDR3 DNA sequence: TGTGCCAGCAGCCCCGGATCAGCGTGGACCTTACCGATCCACTTT.

This clonotype appeared many times. The CDR3 does not close with the conserved phenylalanine or tryptophan, likely indicating a read error. The DNA is omitted, as the CDR3 cannot be located on it reliably, and the CDR3 follows TCRdb's listing. This chain connects TRBV7-9 to TRBJ2-3; the DNA was not used to check the table's D call, TRBD2. Germline V lookup: CDR1 SEHNR, CDR2 FQNEAQ (reference sequence). From its first to its last residue, the CDR3 has 13 amino acids. CDR3 in amino acids: CASSFQRSGGHDE.